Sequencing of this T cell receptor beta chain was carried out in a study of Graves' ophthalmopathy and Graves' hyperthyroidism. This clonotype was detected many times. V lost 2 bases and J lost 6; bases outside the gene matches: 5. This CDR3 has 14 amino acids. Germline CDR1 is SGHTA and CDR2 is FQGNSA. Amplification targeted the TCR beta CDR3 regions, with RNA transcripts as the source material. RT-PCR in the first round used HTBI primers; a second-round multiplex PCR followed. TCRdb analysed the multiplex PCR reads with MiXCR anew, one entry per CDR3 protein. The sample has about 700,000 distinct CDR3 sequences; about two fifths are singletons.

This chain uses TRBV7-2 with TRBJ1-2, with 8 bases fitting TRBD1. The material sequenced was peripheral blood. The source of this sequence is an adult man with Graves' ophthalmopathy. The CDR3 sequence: CASSLKDRDNGYTF. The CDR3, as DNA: TGTGCCAGCAGCTTAAAGGACAGGGACAATGGCTACACCTTC.